Each of the 12 T cell receptor beta chains below was sequenced from the same sample in a study of identifying expanded T cells in peripheral blood. Sequencing was performed with immunoSEQ multiplex PCR; in TCRdb, only in-frame clones are kept and a portion is missing. Of about 110,000 clones listed, less than 90% are singletons. The source material was blood. Receptors were obtained from a person between 18 and 75 years old in good health.

This sequence joins TRBV18 and TRBJ1-1; D is unclear. Germline lookup yields CDR1 KGHSH and CDR2 LQKENI. V dropped 5 bases and J dropped 0 bases, with 10 bases sitting between them. The CDR3 runs 14 residues. The CDR3 region is CASSADTMNTEAFF. The DNA of the CDR3 is TGTGCCAGCTCAGCTGACACTATGAACACTGAAGCTTTCTTT. The entire variable domain, with the rest obtained from reference TRBV18 and TRBJ1-1, is as follows: NAGVMQNPRHLVRRRGQEARLRCSPMKGHSHVYWYRQLPEEGLKFMVYLQKENIIDESGMPKERFSAEFPKEGPSILRIQQVVRGDSAAYFCASSADTMNTEAFFGQGTRLTVV.

At least ten counts were recorded for this clone. This sequence joins TRBV7-8 and TRBJ1-4, with D maybe TRBD1 (6 bases). This CDR3 has 16 residues. Germline-derived CDR1 and CDR2 are SGHVS and FQNEAQ. V shed 5 bases and J shed 1 base, with 14 bases lying between them. In DNA, the CDR3 is TGTGCCAGCAGCCCAGAATACAGGGAAACTAATGAAAAACTGTTTTTT. Encoded protein: CASSPEYRETNEKLFF.

The J gene is TRBJ2-7, the V gene TRBV5-1; either TRBD1 or TRBD2 may supply D (5 bases each). CDR1 and CDR2 from the germline V gene are SGHRS and YFSETQ. V lost 3 bases and J lost 0, with 16 bases in between. The CDR3 runs to 16 residues. This CDR3 is CASSSLTGTNSYEQYF. CDR3 nucleotide sequence: TGCGCCAGCAGCTCACTGACCGGGACCAACTCCTACGAGCAGTACTTC.

This clone appeared a single time. This rearrangement joins TRBV7-3 to TRBJ2-1, with D perhaps TRBD1 (6 bases). The CDR3 runs to 11 residues. Trimming pared 2 bases from V and 13 bases from J, leaving 9 bases between. Germline V lookup: CDR1 SGHTA, CDR2 FQGTGA. CDR3 loop: CASSLGGTQFF. The CDR3 nucleotides read TGTGCCAGCAGCTTAGGGGGCACTCAGTTCTTC.

This chain connects TRBV6-1 to TRBJ1-1, with 7 bases that match TRBD1. CDR1 and CDR2 from the germline V gene are MNHNS and SASEGT. The CDR3 covers 14 residues. V lost 10 bases to trimming and J lost 4 bases; unmatched junction nucleotides: 12. Written as DNA, the CDR3 is TGTGCCACTGAGACAGGGTTGATGATCACTGAAGCTTTCTTT. This encodes CATETGLMITEAFF.

As regards this clone: A read error may produce the germline difference seen at one junction end. The J gene is TRBJ1-1, the V gene TRBV20-1; no clear D gene. There are 11 residues in the CDR3. The germline gives CDR1 DFQATT, CDR2 SNEGSKA (reference sequence). In nucleotides, the CDR3 is TGCAGTGCTGGAGATTGGGCTGAAGCTTTCTTT. Encoded protein: CSAGDWAEAFF.

The CDR3 nucleotides are TGTGCCAGTAGTAGAGGACAGGGATCTCGGAATGAGCAGTTCTTC. Translating gives CASSRGQGSRNEQFF. This chain joins TRBV19 and TRBJ2-1; 8 bases agree with TRBD1. Trimming took 4 bases from V and 7 from J; bases not matched to a gene: 9. The CDR3 loop spans 15 amino acids. Germline V gives CDR1 LNHDA, CDR2 SQIVND (reference sequence). Using reference TRBV19 and TRBJ2-1 for the parts outside the CDR3, the full variable domain is DGGITQSPKYLFRKEGQNVTLSCEQNLNHDAMYWYRQDPGQGLRLIYYSQIVNDFQKGDIAEGYSVSREKKESFPLTVTSAQKNPTAFYLCASSRGQGSRNEQFFGPGTRLTVL.

The V and J genes are TRBV5-5 and TRBJ2-2; 7 nucleotides line up with TRBD1. V trimming: 0 bases; J trimming: 1 base; junction bases outside the gene matches: 0. Germline V gene sequence: CDR1 SGHKS, CDR2 YYEKEE (reference sequence). The CDR3 has 15 residues. Here the CDR3 reads CASSLGDRNTGELFF. CDR3 nucleotide sequence: TGTGCCAGCAGCTTGGGGGACAGGAACACCGGGGAGCTGTTTTTT.

This clone was seen a single time. V and J are TRBV6-1 and TRBJ1-4; no reliable D call. The V end lost 7 bases, the J end lost 8 bases, and 17 bases lay between the germline ends. Germline lookup yields CDR1 MNHNS and CDR2 SASEGT. The CDR3 runs to 14 residues. The DNA for the CDR3 is TGTGCCAGCAATCGAGACAACTCGTACGAAAAACTGTTTTTT. Encoded protein: CASNRDNSYEKLFF.

V gene TRBV19 combines with J gene TRBJ1-1; 7 nucleotides agree with TRBD1. The length of the CDR3 is 13 residues. J was trimmed by 3 bases and V by 7 bases; bases with no gene match: 5. CDR1 and CDR2 (germline): LNHDA, SQIVND (reference sequence). In DNA form, the CDR3 reads TGTGCCAGTACGGACAGGTGGGACACTGAAGCTTTCTTT. It encodes CASTDRWDTEAFF.

V gene TRBV19 combines with J gene TRBJ2-2, with D tentatively TRBD2 (5 bases). The CDR3 runs 15 residues. CDR1 is LNHDA, CDR2 SQIVND, per germline (reference sequence). V was shortened by 4 bases and J by 4 bases, with 13 bases between the two germline ends. This chain's CDR3 is CASSTTRKSTGELFF. CDR3 in DNA: TGTGCCAGTAGTACCACTAGGAAGAGCACCGGGGAGCTGTTTTTT.

This clone was seen a single time. V and J are TRBV6-1 and TRBJ1-1; D is unresolved. V shed 7 bases and J shed 1 base, with 10 bases lying between them. This CDR3 is 13 amino acids long. In germline, CDR1 is MNHNS, CDR2 SASEGT. The CDR3 DNA is TGTGCCAGCATCTACCGGGAGAACACTGAAGCTTTCTTT. Translating gives CASIYRENTEAFF.